This TCR beta chain originates from a study of CD8+CD57+ T cells in acquired aplastic anemia. This clonotype was recorded many times. Its specificity is unknown. General study results and limits: Patients and controls were found to share over 25 CD8+ CDR3 sequences.

Both TCR beta VDJ combination and CDR3 sequence profiling were carried out. Genomic DNA was the template for this profiling. TCRdb recomputed calls from the reads with MiXCR, one row per CDR3 protein. Here the sample spans 150,000 to 200,000 distinct CDR3 sequences, approximately 40% being singletons. CDR3 length: 14 residues. The J segment lost 4 bases and the V segment lost 0 bases, leaving 2 bases of the junction unmatched. The V gene's germline CDR1 is SGHRS and CDR2 YFSETQ. The TCR originated in a human donor in good health. The chain joins TRBV5-1 to TRBJ2-7, with TRBD1 matching 9 bases. Sequenced material: sorted CD4+, CD8+, or CD8+CD57+ T cells (not recorded which) from PBMCs. Here the CDR3 reads CASSLEGQGYEQYF. The CDR3 DNA reads TGCGCCAGCAGCTTGGAGGGACAGGGATACGAGCAGTACTTC.